Below, 22 T cell receptor beta chains from the same sample are listed, as sequenced in a study of T cells in Graves' hyperthyroidism and ophthalmopathy. Using RNA transcripts as the source, TCR beta CDR3 regions were amplified. TCR CDR3 regions were first amplified by RT-PCR with HTBI primers. MiXCR, applied by TCRdb to the multiplex PCR reads, yields one record per CDR3 protein. The sample shows hundreds of thousands of distinct CDR3 sequences, 40% to 55% of them seen only once. Sequencing was carried out using peripheral blood or thyroid tissue (not recorded which). The receptors originated from an adult man with Graves' disease, either hyperthyroidism or ophthalmopathy (not recorded which).

This sequence joins TRBV20-1 and TRBJ1-6; 7 nucleotides match TRBD1. Per germline, CDR1 DFQATT and CDR2 SNEGSKA (reference sequence). J gave up 7 bases and V 2 bases, and 5 bases lay outside the gene matches. This CDR3 region has 14 residues. CDR3 in amino acids: CSARPGTENSPLHF. The CDR3 coding sequence is TGCAGTGCTAGACCCGGGACAGAAAATTCACCCCTCCACTTT.

The V call is TRBV29-1, the J call TRBJ1-5, with 7 nucleotides matching TRBD1. The V gene's germline CDR1 is SQVTM and CDR2 ANQGSEA. V lost 6 bases to trimming and J lost 12 bases; unmatched junction nucleotides: 14. The CDR3 is 13 residues long. The CDR3 sequence is CSVTRGVGTDQHF. CDR3 bases: TGCAGCGTGACGCGGGGGGTGGGGACAGACCAGCATTTT.

This chain links TRBV6-4 with TRBJ1-5; tentative D call: TRBD1 (5 bases). Germline CDR1 and CDR2: MRHNA and SNTAGT. The CDR3 spans 17 residues. The germline V and J ends were trimmed by 2 bases and 0 bases, with 14 bases remaining between them. CDR3 sequence (DNA): TGTGCCAGCAGTGACCCGAACAGGTCTTATAGCAATCAGCCCCAGCATTTT. Its protein is CASSDPNRSYSNQPQHF.

This rearrangement joins TRBV2 to TRBJ1-1; D is perhaps TRBD1 (6 bases). CDR3 size: 12 residues. From germline, CDR1 is SNHLY and CDR2 FYNNEI. The V end was cut by 3 bases, the J end by 10 bases, with 12 bases between. CDR3: CASSDRGLGAFF. The DNA of the CDR3 is TGTGCCAGCAGTGACAGGGGCCTCGGAGCTTTCTTT. The complete variable domain, with remaining parts taken from reference TRBV2 and TRBJ1-1, reads EPEVTQTPSHQVTQMGQEVILRCVPISNHLYFYWYRQILGQKVEFLVSFYNNEISEKSEIFDDQFSVERPDGSNFTLKIRSTKLEDSAMYFCASSDRGLGAFFGQGTRLTVV.

The rearrangement links TRBV6-5 to TRBJ1-1; TRBD1 is a possible D gene (5 bases). Germline CDR1 and CDR2: MNHEY and SVGAGI. This CDR3 comprises 14 residues. V lost 2 bases and J lost 1, with 8 bases in between. The DNA of the CDR3 is TGTGCCAGCAGTTACGGCGGGGCGAACACTGAAGCTTTCTTT. As protein: CASSYGGANTEAFF.

This clonotype was detected only a few times. The chain carries TRBV12-3 or TRBV12-4 and TRBJ1-2; 7 bases line up with TRBD1. The V gene end was trimmed by 4 bases and the J gene end by 7 bases; junction bases not matched to a gene: 9. The CDR3 loop spans 14 amino acids. CDR3 nucleotide sequence: TGTGCCAGCAGTTCGGGGGCAGGGGGATTTGGCTACACCTTC. Its protein is CASSSGAGGFGYTF.

The rearrangement uses TRBV15 and TRBJ2-7; D could derive from TRBD1 or TRBD2 (5 bases each). Germline CDR1 is LNHNV and CDR2 is YYDKDF (reference sequence). The CDR3 consists of 14 residues. Between the trimmed V and J ends, which lost 0 bases and 5 bases, there was a span of 11 bases. CDR3 sequence (DNA): TGTGCCACCAGCAGAGATCGGGGCACGGACGAGCAGTACTTC. This gives the protein CATSRDRGTDEQYF.

The rearrangement links TRBV14 to TRBJ1-3; D unresolved. The CDR3 is 14 amino acids. CDR1 SGHDN and CDR2 FVKESK come from the germline V gene. The V gene lost 1 base and the J gene lost 8 bases, with 12 bases spanning the gap. Here the CDR3 reads CASSQVGSVDTIYF. CDR3 DNA sequence: TGTGCCAGCAGCCAAGTCGGGTCCGTGGACACCATATATTTT.

This clonotype was recorded only once. At one of its ends the junction is not consistent with the germline gene, which may arise from a read error. This sequence joins TRBV7-9 and TRBJ2-7; D ambiguous. The CDR3 loop spans 14 amino acids. Germline values: CDR1 SEHNR, CDR2 FQNEAQ (reference sequence). CDR3 DNA sequence: TGTGCCGGCAGCTCCCGTGAAGCCGCCTACGAGCAGTACTTC. The encoded protein is CAGSSREAAYEQYF.

This clonotype was seen ten or more times. V gene TRBV29-1 combines with J gene TRBJ1-2; D is ambiguous. This CDR3 has 11 residues. The germline V gene has CDR1 SQVTM and CDR2 ANQGSEA. V was trimmed by 1 base and J by 3 bases, leaving 3 bases between them. CDR3 bases: TGCAGCGTTGAAGGGTACTATGGCTACACCTTC. Its protein product is CSVEGYYGYTF. The whole variable domain, filled in from reference TRBV29-1 and TRBJ1-2, reads SAVISQKPSRDICQRGTSLTIQCQVDSQVTMMFWYRQQPGQSLTLIATANQGSEATYESGFVIDKFPISRPNLTFSTLTVSNMSPEDSSIYLCSVEGYYGYTFGSGTRLTVV.

This sequence joins TRBV20-1 and TRBJ1-1; no firm D call. The CDR3 contains 13 residues. The germline V gene encodes CDR1 DFQATT and CDR2 SNEGSKA (reference sequence). The V end was cut by 3 bases, the J end by 4 bases, with 12 bases between. CDR3 region: CSASLSHGTEAFF. The CDR3 DNA reads as TGCAGTGCTAGCCTATCGCATGGCACTGAAGCTTTCTTT.

On this clonotype: A much larger clone differs by one base, so this may be a read error. The genes are TRBV19 and TRBJ1-2; the D is unclear. Germline V gene lookup returns CDR1 LNHDA and CDR2 SQIVND (reference sequence). The CDR3 length is 15 residues. V lost 8 bases to trimming and J lost 2 bases, with 18 bases between them. CDR3 DNA: TGTGCCAGTGGAAGGGCAGATTATCTCAACTATGGCTACACCTTC. Translating gives CASGRADYLNYGYTF.

The chain's CDR3 is CASKGQGYGYTF. CDR3 sequence (DNA): TGTGCCAGCAAGGGACAGGGTTATGGCTACACCTTC. The V call is TRBV6-5, the J call TRBJ1-2; 9 bases are shared with TRBD1. Per germline, CDR1 MNHEY and CDR2 SVGAGI. This CDR3 spans 12 amino acids. Germline trimming cut 7 bases from V and 5 bases from J; bases unmatched to any gene: 2.

To note about this clonotype: Compared with germline, one end of the junction differs, possibly owing to a read error. The rearrangement joins TRBV6-1 to TRBJ2-2; 8 bases match TRBD1. The germline CDR1 and CDR2 sequences are MNHNS and SASEGT. CDR3 length equals 14 residues. In DNA, the CDR3 is TGTGCCAGCAGTGATCTACAGGGGGTCGGGAAGCTGTTTTTT. Its translation is CASSDLQGVGKLFF.

This clonotype was detected only a few times. V is TRBV6-5 and J is TRBJ2-5; TRBD1 matches 10 bases. Germline V lookup: CDR1 MNHEY, CDR2 SVGAGI. There are 16 residues in the CDR3. Trimming cost V 6 bases and J 5 bases; bases outside gene matches: 12. CDR3 DNA: TGTGCCAGCAGGAGACAGGGGGCGCGTTATCGGGAGACCCAGTACTTC. Its protein is CASRRQGARYRETQYF.

This clonotype was seen a few times. This chain connects TRBV5-1 to TRBJ1-6, with 8 positions matching TRBD1. The CDR3 has 15 residues. Germline values: CDR1 SGHRS, CDR2 YFSETQ. Trimming at V came to 1 base and at J to 4 bases, leaving 1 base not matched to a gene. DNA of the CDR3: TGCGCCAGCAGCTTGCAGGGGGCATATAATTCACCCCTCCACTTT. Translated: CASSLQGAYNSPLHF.

This clonotype has just a few counts. The gene calls are TRBV5-1 and TRBJ2-2, with 7 bases fitting TRBD1. Germline assignment: CDR1 SGHRS and CDR2 YFSETQ. V lost 4 bases, J lost 2 bases, and 8 bases stayed unmatched. The CDR3 runs 16 residues. DNA for the CDR3: TGCGCCAGCAGCCACCTCCGGGACAGAAACACCGGGGAGCTGTTTTTT. This encodes CASSHLRDRNTGELFF.

The DNA of the CDR3 is TGTGCCAGCAGCCAAGCCCCGACAGTGAACACTGAAGCTTTCTTT. It specifies CASSQAPTVNTEAFF. This sequence joins TRBV25-1 and TRBJ1-1; maybe TRBD1 (5 bases). Trimming removed 6 bases at V and 0 bases at J, with 14 bases between. The germline CDR1 and CDR2 sequences are MGHDK and SYGVNS. The CDR3 extends over 15 amino acids.

The genes are TRBV6-1 and TRBJ1-1; no clear D. This CDR3 region has 13 residues. CDR1 and CDR2 from the germline V gene are MNHNS and SASEGT. V was clipped by 4 bases and J by 11 bases, with 17 bases between them. The CDR3 spells CASSAMVAGFAFF. In nucleotides, the CDR3 is TGTGCCAGCAGTGCAATGGTGGCAGGTTTCGCTTTCTTT.

Concerning this clonotype: A much larger clone differs by one base, so this may be a read error. Likely a read error: the CDR3 ends without its conserved phenylalanine or tryptophan. The chain employs TRBV20-1 and TRBJ2-7, with 11 bases lining up with TRBD2. The CDR3 spans 14 residues. Germline V CDR1 and CDR2: DFQATT, SNEGSKA (reference sequence). With 6 bases clipped from V and 2 bases from J, the junction kept 6 bases outside the gene matches. DNA of the CDR3: TGCAGTGCGACCGGGACTAGCGGAGCCTACGAGCAGTACCTC. Its translation: CSATGTSGAYEQYL.

This clonotype was recorded a few times. The chain combines TRBV6-1 with TRBJ2-7, with D unclear. The CDR3 runs to 14 residues. V gave up 6 bases and J gave up 0 bases, with 12 bases separating them. Germline loops: CDR1 MNHNS, CDR2 SASEGT. CDR3 DNA sequence: TGTGCCAGCAGCTCCGACTTCTACTCCTACGAGCAGTACTTC. Translated: CASSSDFYSYEQYF.

This clonotype was counted a few times. The chain combines TRBV13 with TRBJ1-2; 10 bases are a match to TRBD1. This CDR3 comprises 17 residues. The ends lost 6 bases at V and 7 bases at J; junction bases unmatched: 17. From germline, CDR1 is PRHDT and CDR2 FYEKMQ (reference sequence). The chain's CDR3 is CASSGGPGQGLRGGYTF. DNA of the CDR3: TGTGCCAGCAGTGGAGGTCCGGGACAGGGGCTTCGCGGTGGCTACACCTTC.